The 13 T cell receptor beta chains given below trace back to one sample, sequenced in a study of radiotherapy plus CTLA-4 blockade in lung cancer. Profiling relied on immunoSEQ multiplex PCR, and the TCRdb table lists in-frame clones only, not all of them. The profile shows approximately 89,000 clones, approximately 82% of them singletons. The specimen comprised peripheral blood, sampled from a patient treated with radiotherapy plus ipilimumab. The receptors stem from a human donor with non-small cell lung cancer that progressed on radiotherapy plus ipilimumab.

Here the CDR3 reads CASSLPASRGGYTF. CDR3 DNA: TGTGCCAGCAGCTTGCCAGCCTCCCGAGGGGGTTACACCTTC. This chain connects TRBV7-2 to TRBJ1-2, with D perhaps matching TRBD1 (6 bases). The CDR3 covers 14 residues. V was shortened by 3 bases and J by 11 bases, with 19 bases between the two germline ends. CDR1 SGHTA and CDR2 FQGNSA come from the germline V gene.

The J gene is TRBJ2-7, the V gene TRBV2; TRBD1 agrees at 7 bases. The V gene end was trimmed by 9 bases and the J gene end by 7 bases; junction bases not matched to a gene: 12. The germline V gene encodes CDR1 SNHLY and CDR2 FYNNEI. This CDR3 has 13 residues. The CDR3 DNA is TGTGCCAGGAGGGGGCTCCCGATTGGTGAGCAGTACTTC. It translates to CARRGLPIGEQYF.

The chain combines TRBV11-3 with TRBJ2-3; D may be TRBD2 (5 bases). The CDR3 is 15 amino acids. Looked up from germline, CDR1 is SGHNT and CDR2 is YENEEA. The V gene lost 5 bases and the J gene lost 4 bases, with 16 bases spanning the gap. The CDR3, as DNA: TGTGCCAGCAGCAGCCGGACTCCCCTTGCAGATACGCAGTATTTT. As protein: CASSSRTPLADTQYF. The full variable domain, its missing parts supplied by reference TRBV11-3 and TRBJ2-3, is EAGVVQSPRYKIIEKKQPVAFWCNPISGHNTLYWYLQNLGQGPELLIRYENEEAVDDSQLPKDRFSAERLKGVDSTLKIQPAELGDSAVYLCASSSRTPLADTQYFGPGTRLTVL.

J is TRBJ1-1 and V is TRBV19, with a possible D match to TRBD1 (6 bases). Germline V lookup: CDR1 LNHDA, CDR2 SQIVND (reference sequence). V was pared by 4 bases and J by 1 base, with 10 bases between. This CDR3 is built from 14 residues. CDR3 in amino acids: CASSTTGKNTEAFF. The CDR3 DNA follows: TGTGCCAGTAGTACCACAGGGAAGAACACTGAAGCTTTCTTT.

This clone appeared once. The chain recombines TRBV19 with TRBJ2-2; TRBD1 might be the D (5 bases). V was pared by 5 bases and J by 0 bases, with 13 bases between. CDR3 length equals 16 residues. Germline V gene data show CDR1 as LNHDA and CDR2 as SQIVND (reference sequence). Here the CDR3 reads CASSAWSGPNTGELFF. DNA of the CDR3: TGTGCCAGTAGTGCTTGGTCAGGGCCGAACACCGGGGAGCTGTTTTTT.

The chain carries TRBV6-6 and TRBJ2-5; 7 bases fit TRBD2. CDR3 length equals 15 residues. Germline CDR1 is MNHNY and CDR2 is SVGAGI (reference sequence). J was trimmed by 4 bases and V by 6 bases; bases with no gene match: 11. Here the CDR3 DNA reads TGTGCCAGCAGCAAGCCCGTGGGGGGGGGAGAGACCCAGTACTTC. Encoded protein: CASSKPVGGGETQYF.

The chain recombines TRBV28 with TRBJ1-6, with D unclear. Germline values: CDR1 MDHEN, CDR2 SYDVKM. V lost 5 bases and J 4 bases, leaving 6 bases between the germline ends. CDR3 length: 13 residues. The CDR3 spells CASSPQYNSPLHF. CDR3 in DNA: TGTGCCAGCAGTCCCCAATATAATTCACCCCTCCACTTT.

The chain joins TRBV2 to TRBJ2-2; D call uncertain. Trimming cost V 7 bases and J 5 bases, with 5 bases left between them. Germline V gene sequence: CDR1 SNHLY, CDR2 FYNNEI. This CDR3 has 11 residues. As DNA, the CDR3 is TGTGCCAGCACGGATACCGGGGAGCTGTTTTTT. This encodes CASTDTGELFF.

This clone occurred once. The chain couples TRBV30 to TRBJ1-1; D call uncertain. V was pared by 1 base and J by 4 bases, with 4 bases between. Germline V gives CDR1 GTSNPN, CDR2 SVGIG (reference sequence). The CDR3 is 11 residues long. CDR3 coding DNA: TGTGCCTGGAGTGCGGTCACTGAAGCTTTCTTT. It is translated as CAWSAVTEAFF. The full variable domain, in which reference TRBV30 and TRBJ1-1 provide the parts outside the CDR3, is SQTIHQWPATLVQPVGSPLSLECTVEGTSNPNLYWYRQAAGRGLQLLFYSVGIGQISSEVPQNLSASRPQDRQFILSSKKLLLSDSGFYLCAWSAVTEAFFGQGTRLTVV.

The chain employs TRBV5-1 and TRBJ2-1; TRBD1 matches at 7 bases. V was clipped by 2 bases and J by 6 bases; unmatched bases: 5. The CDR3 is 14 residues long. Germline V lookup: CDR1 SGHRS, CDR2 YFSETQ. The CDR3 DNA sequence: TGCGCCAGCAGCTTAGGGGACAGAGGCAATGAGCAGTTCTTC. This encodes CASSLGDRGNEQFF. Full variable domain (missing parts from reference TRBV5-1 and TRBJ2-1): KAGVTQTPRYLIKTRGQQVTLSCSPISGHRSVSWYQQTPGQGLQFLFEYFSETQRNKGNFPGRFSGRQFSNSRSEMNVSTLELGDSALYLCASSLGDRGNEQFFGPGTRLTVL.

This chain uses TRBV7-9 with TRBJ1-1, with D possibly matching TRBD1 (6 bases). The CDR3 has 14 residues. Germline V gene lookup returns CDR1 SEHNR and CDR2 FQNEAQ (reference sequence). Trimming shortened V by 5 bases and J by 0 bases, and 10 bases separated the two germline ends. CDR3 region: CASSLTGLNTEAFF. Here the CDR3 DNA reads TGTGCCAGCAGCCTTACAGGGTTGAACACTGAAGCTTTCTTT. Full variable domain (rest looked up from reference TRBV7-9 and TRBJ1-1): DTGVSQNPRHKITKRGQNVTFRCDPISEHNRLYWYRQTLGQGPEFLTYFQNEAQLEKSRLLSDRFSAERPKGSFSTLEIQRTEQGDSAMYLCASSLTGLNTEAFFGQGTRLTVV.

This chain links TRBV29-1 with TRBJ2-5, with D perhaps TRBD1 (5 bases). This CDR3 has 12 residues. Germline V CDR1 and CDR2: SQVTM, ANQGSEA. V lost 3 bases to trimming and J lost 7 bases, with 12 bases between them. This chain's CDR3 is CSVDSGYGTQYF. In DNA, the CDR3 is TGCAGCGTTGATTCAGGGTACGGGACCCAGTACTTC.

The chain recombines TRBV5-8 with TRBJ2-3, with D tentatively TRBD1 (5 bases). This CDR3 has 16 residues. V lost 0 bases and J 0 bases, leaving 11 bases between the germline ends. The germline V gene has CDR1 SGHTS and CDR2 YDEGEE. CDR3 loop: CASSLGQTTSTDTQYF. CDR3 nucleotides: TGTGCCAGCAGCTTGGGACAGACCACTAGCACAGATACGCAGTATTTT.